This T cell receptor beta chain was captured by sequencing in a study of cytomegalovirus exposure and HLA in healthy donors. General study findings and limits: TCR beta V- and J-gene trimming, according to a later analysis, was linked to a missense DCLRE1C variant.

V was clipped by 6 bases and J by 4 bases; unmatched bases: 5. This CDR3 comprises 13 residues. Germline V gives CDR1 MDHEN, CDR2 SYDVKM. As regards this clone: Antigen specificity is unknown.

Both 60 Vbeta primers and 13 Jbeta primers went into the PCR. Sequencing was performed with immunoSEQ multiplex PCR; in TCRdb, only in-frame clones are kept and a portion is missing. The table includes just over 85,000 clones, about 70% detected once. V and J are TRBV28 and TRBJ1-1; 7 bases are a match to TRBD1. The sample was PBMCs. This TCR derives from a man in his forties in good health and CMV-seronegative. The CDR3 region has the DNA TGTGCCAGCAGCCACAGGGGAGGCACTGAAGCTTTCTTT. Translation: CASSHRGGTEAFF.